This T cell receptor beta chain was sequenced in a study of brain T cells in children with intractable seizures (dated by TCRdb to 2020 to 2023). Regarding the study in general: Resected brain tissue from 53 pediatric epilepsy surgery cases was initially screened for immune gene transcripts with a NanoString immunology panel. About 70% of the 12 selected surgery cases also had pre-surgery blood sequenced, which left four cases with brain tissue only.

CDR1 and CDR2 are read off the germline V gene (reference sequence) as LNHNV and YYDKDF. Cut back by 8 bases and 3 bases, the V and J ends lie 15 bases apart. The CDR3 numbers 14 residues from cysteine through phenylalanine. Only the CDR3 region is kept as DNA, spanning 42 bases read in frame from base 1. Reading the label with the study, this specimen's time point is: resected brain tissue, or blood drawn just prior to surgery. Surgery cases with the highest brain T cell transcript signatures were selected for TCR beta chain sequencing of brain tissue and, where available, blood. Prior to surgery, the patients had been treated with at least one anti-epileptic drug. TCR-sequenced patients were children with drug-resistant epilepsy due to tuberous sclerosis complex, focal cortical dysplasia, Rasmussen encephalitis or hemimegalencephaly. The blood samples were collected right before the epilepsy surgery. Bulk genomic DNA was isolated from unsorted brain tissue and whole blood using the Monarch genomic DNA purification kit.

The immunoSEQ assay was used to generate TCR beta chain sequences from genomic DNA. The authors' analysis ran thus. CDR3 sequences not starting with the conserved framework cysteine at position 104 were manually removed. To get clonality, the normalized Shannon's Diversity Index was subtracted from one, giving values from 0 (maximal diversity) to 1 (oligoclonal). Differences in the frequency of the same CDR3 between samples, such as brain versus blood, were assessed with chi-squared comparison-of-proportions tests. Public clonotypes were found through immuneACCESS searches, while the VDJdb browser was used to judge similarity to known antiviral clonotypes. In TCRdb, the immuneACCESS table is reduced to in-frame sequences with V and J assigned. These tables do not hold every clone; where another copy was compared, an unresolved V gene accounts for under half, and the others remain unexplained. That table furnishes V, J and clone size, whereas the DNA furnished D and trimming. The sample yields about 80,000 clones; roughly 89% were counted once. 24% of the sample goes to the ten largest clones.

With respect to this clone: Its target antigen remains unknown. No base quality information exists; no much larger clone differs at one position.

The paper as a whole reports these results and caveats: Viral specificity was inferred only from CDR3 sequence similarity, and patients' HCMV serostatus was unknown. Sequencing depth differed between pre- and post-surgery blood, so clones missing from the pre-surgery sample may reflect undersampling.

The V gene is TRBV15 and the J gene is TRBJ2-3; the D gene is perhaps TRBD2, from 5 matching bases. This sequence originates from a girl aged 2 to 9 with Rasmussen encephalitis and intractable seizures. This material consisted of peripheral blood, taken at surgery. The CDR3 loop reads CATSGWSRTDTQYF. The bases read TGTGCCACCTCGGGATGGAGTCGAACAGATACGCAGTATTTT.